The clone carrying this TCR beta chain showed up just a few times. What it binds is unknown. Germline V gene data show CDR1 as LNHDA and CDR2 as SQIVND (reference sequence). The CDR3 has 12 residues. With 1 base removed from V and 6 bases from J, the gap between germline ends came to 6 bases. This specimen comes from a study of long-term antiretroviral therapy in people with HIV. Version v3.0 of the immunoSEQ assay was performed at survey level. Profiled with immunoSEQ multiplex PCR; TCRdb holds only in-frame clones, not every one. The sample yields 15,000 to 20,000 clones, 88% seen once. Study observations and caveats: Blood was collected between the mid-2000s and the late 2010s, possibly under older ART regimens. Repertoire composition at all time points was dominated by clones that had expanded before ART.

Specimen: unsorted PBMCs, collected 2.3 years before starting antiretroviral therapy. The sequence was obtained from a woman under 40 with HIV. The chain uses TRBV19 and TRBJ1-2; D remains ambiguous. The CDR3 sequence: CASSIAAHGYTF. CDR3 nucleotides: TGTGCCAGTAGTATAGCCGCCCATGGCTACACCTTC.